What follows describes a single T cell receptor beta chain. Its antigen is unidentified. V lost 4 bases, J lost 7 bases, and 20 bases lay in between. From germline, CDR1 is MNHEY and CDR2 SVGAGI. The CDR3 runs 16 residues. Treatment noted: oral pan-JAK inhibitor, 5-10 mg twice daily. This sample stems from a study of CD8+ T cells in alopecia areata. Study details: Tofacitinib treatment spanned 6 to 18 months, with 6 months off drug afterward.

cDNA prepared by RNA extraction and subsequent reverse transcription served as the template for sequencing. The table came from immunoSEQ multiplex PCR; TCRdb's copy has only in-frame clones and leaves some out. The top ten hold approximately 1.2% of the sample, which has 150,000 to 200,000 clones, around three fifths seen once. General study findings and limits: Patients shared TCRs less clearly than mice did, possibly for HLA-related reasons. Administration of tofacitinib significantly diminished scalp clonality and expanded CD8+ clones within the top 100. In scalp samples, resident alphabeta T cells of normal skin are also sequenced.

This chain uses TRBV6-5 with TRBJ2-1; D may correspond to TRBD1 or TRBD2 (5 bases each). The sample here was CD4+ T cells sorted from blood, taken between weeks 47 and 50, from a patient treated with tofacitinib. This clonotype was obtained from a human donor with alopecia areata. This chain's CDR3 is CASSSLPGRPGNEQFF. Here the CDR3 DNA reads TGTGCCAGCAGTTCATTACCGGGGCGGCCAGGTAATGAGCAGTTCTTC.